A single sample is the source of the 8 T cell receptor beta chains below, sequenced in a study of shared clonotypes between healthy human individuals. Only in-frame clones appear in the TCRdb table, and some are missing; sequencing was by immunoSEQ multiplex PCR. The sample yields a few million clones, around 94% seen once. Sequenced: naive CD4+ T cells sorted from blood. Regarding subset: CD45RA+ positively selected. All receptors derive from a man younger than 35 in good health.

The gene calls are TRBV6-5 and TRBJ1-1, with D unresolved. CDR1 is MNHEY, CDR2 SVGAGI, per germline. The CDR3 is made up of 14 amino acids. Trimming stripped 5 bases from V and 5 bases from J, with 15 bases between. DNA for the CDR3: TGTGCCAGCAGTACCAAGGCCGGGAGGACTGAAGCTTTCTTT. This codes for CASSTKAGRTEAFF.

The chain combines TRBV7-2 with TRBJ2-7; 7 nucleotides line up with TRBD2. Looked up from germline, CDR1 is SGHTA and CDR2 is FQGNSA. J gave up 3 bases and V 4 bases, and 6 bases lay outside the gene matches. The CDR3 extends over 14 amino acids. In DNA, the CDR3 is TGTGCCAGCAGCTCCGGGACTACCTTCTACGAGCAGTACTTC. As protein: CASSSGTTFYEQYF.

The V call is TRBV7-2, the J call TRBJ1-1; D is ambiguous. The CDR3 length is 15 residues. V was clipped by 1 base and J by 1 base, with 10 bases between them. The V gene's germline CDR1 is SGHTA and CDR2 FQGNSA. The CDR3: CASSLGSWRNTEAFF. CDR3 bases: TGTGCCAGCAGCTTAGGATCTTGGAGGAACACTGAAGCTTTCTTT. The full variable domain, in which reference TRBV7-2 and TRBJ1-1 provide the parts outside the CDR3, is GAGVSQSPSNKVTEKGKDVELRCDPISGHTALYWYRQSLGQGLEFLIYFQGNSAPDKSGLPSDRFSAERTGGSVSTLTIQRTQQEDSAVYLCASSLGSWRNTEAFFGQGTRLTVV.

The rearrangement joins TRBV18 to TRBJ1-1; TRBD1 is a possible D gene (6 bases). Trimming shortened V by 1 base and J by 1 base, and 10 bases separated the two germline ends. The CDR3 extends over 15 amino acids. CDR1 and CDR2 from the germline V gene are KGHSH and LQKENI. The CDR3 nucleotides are TGTGCCAGCTCACCACAAGGACAGAGGAACACTGAAGCTTTCTTT. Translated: CASSPQGQRNTEAFF.

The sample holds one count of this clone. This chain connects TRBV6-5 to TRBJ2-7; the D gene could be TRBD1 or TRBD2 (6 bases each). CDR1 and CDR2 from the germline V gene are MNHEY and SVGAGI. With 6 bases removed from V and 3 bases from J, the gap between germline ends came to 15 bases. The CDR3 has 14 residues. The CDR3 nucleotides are TGTGCCAGCAGGGGAGGAGGGGGTAACTACGAGCAGTACTTC. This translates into CASRGGGGNYEQYF.

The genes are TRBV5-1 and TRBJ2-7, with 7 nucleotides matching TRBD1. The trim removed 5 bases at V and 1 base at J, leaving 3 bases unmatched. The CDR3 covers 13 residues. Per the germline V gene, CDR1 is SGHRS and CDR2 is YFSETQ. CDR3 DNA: TGCGCCAGCAGGGAGACAGGGTCCTACGAGCAGTACTTC. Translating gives CASRETGSYEQYF.

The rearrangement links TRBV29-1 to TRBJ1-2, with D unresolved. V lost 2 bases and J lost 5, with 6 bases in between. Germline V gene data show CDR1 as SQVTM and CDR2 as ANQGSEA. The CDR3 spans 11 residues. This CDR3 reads CSVERLYGYTF. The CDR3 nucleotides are TGCAGCGTTGAACGATTGTATGGCTACACCTTC.

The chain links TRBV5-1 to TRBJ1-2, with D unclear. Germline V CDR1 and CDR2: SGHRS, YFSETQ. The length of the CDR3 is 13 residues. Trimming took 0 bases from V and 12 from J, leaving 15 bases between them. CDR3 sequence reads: CASSLAPQEPNTF. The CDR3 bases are TGCGCCAGCAGCTTGGCCCCGCAGGAACCCAACACCTTC.